This TCR beta chain was sequenced during a study of regulatory T cells in long-lasting Graves disease. Study in general: Graves' patients diagnosed newly had used antithyroid drugs under 3 months.

Arm-PCR with iRepertoire HTBI primers amplified the CDR3 regions for these TCR beta libraries. TCRdb re-called the multiplex PCR reads with MiXCR, one entry per CDR3 protein. The table has about 520,000 distinct CDR3 sequences, about 12% seen once. Time point: newly diagnosed GD, antithyroid drugs for less than 3 months. The TCR library was made from RNA extracted from PBMCs. This clonotype was found many times. These data were also reused for a study on T cells in Graves' hyperthyroidism and ophthalmopathy. From that study: A set of HTBI primers served as the primers for a first-round RT-PCR of the TCR CDR3.

The input for sequencing was peripheral blood mononuclear cells (PBMCs), taken at new diagnosis, from a patient treated with antithyroid drugs. This clonotype was sampled from a woman in her twenties or thirties with Graves disease.

DNA of the CDR3: TGCAGTGCTAGGACCGGGACTAGCGAAAATGAGCAGTTCTTC. Translation gives CSARTGTSENEQFF. The chain uses TRBV20-1 and TRBJ2-1, with 10 bases matching TRBD2. From germline, CDR1 is DFQATT and CDR2 SNEGSKA (reference sequence). V lost 3 bases and J lost 7; bases outside the gene matches: 6. CDR3 size: 14 residues.